This T cell receptor (beta chain) emerged from a study of Graves' ophthalmopathy and Graves' hyperthyroidism. In the study overall: A follow-up of 18 months without ophthalmopathy meant that hyperthyroidism was stable.

Study findings and constraints: Also, most clonotypes expanded in the thyroid above 0.001 frequency appeared in blood. For predicting ophthalmopathy progression, the model had 70.59% sensitivity and 72.22% specificity.

Amplification of the TCR beta CDR3 regions used RNA transcripts (as template). A first-round RT-PCR used HTBI primers, followed by a second-round multiplex PCR. TCRdb independently ran MiXCR on the multiplex PCR reads; one entry per CDR3 protein. The table shows about 1.2 million distinct CDR3 sequences, with about two fifths occurring only once. V lost 5 bases to trimming and J lost 1 base, with 8 bases between them. The CDR3 is made up of 13 amino acids. Germline V gene sequence: CDR1 SGHDN, CDR2 FVKESK. Certain patients were not enrolled. These were patients with other autoimmune diseases, uncontrolled infections, pregnancy or lactation. Ten or more counts support this clonotype. Its antigen is unknown.

This receptor was identified in an adult man with Graves' hyperthyroidism. The chain joins TRBV14 to TRBJ1-1, with D unclear. The sequenced sample consisted of peripheral blood or thyroid tissue (not recorded which). The CDR3: CASSFTRNTEAFF. The CDR3 region has the DNA TGTGCCAGCAGCTTCACCCGGAACACTGAAGCTTTCTTT. Supplemented by reference TRBV14 and TRBJ1-1, the full variable domain reads EAGVTQFPSHSVIEKGQTVTLRCDPISGHDNLYWYRRVMGKEIKFLLHFVKESKQDESGMPNNRFLAERTGGTYSTLKVQPAELEDSGVYFCASSFTRNTEAFFGQGTRLTVV.